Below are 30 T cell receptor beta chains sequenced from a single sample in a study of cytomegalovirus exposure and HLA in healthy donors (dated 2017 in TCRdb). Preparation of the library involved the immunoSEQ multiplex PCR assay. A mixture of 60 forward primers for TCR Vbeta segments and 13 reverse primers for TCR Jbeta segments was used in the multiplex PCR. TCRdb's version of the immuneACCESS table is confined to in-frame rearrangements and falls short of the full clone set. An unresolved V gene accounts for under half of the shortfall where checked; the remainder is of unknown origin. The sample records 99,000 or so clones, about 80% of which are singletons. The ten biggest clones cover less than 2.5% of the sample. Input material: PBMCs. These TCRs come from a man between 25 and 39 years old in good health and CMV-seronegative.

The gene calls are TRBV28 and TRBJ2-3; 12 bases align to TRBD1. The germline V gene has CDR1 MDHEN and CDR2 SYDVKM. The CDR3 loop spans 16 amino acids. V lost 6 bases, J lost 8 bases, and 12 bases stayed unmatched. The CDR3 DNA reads TGTGCCAGCAGCCAGCCGAGGGGACAGGGGGCCGGTACGCAGTATTTT. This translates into CASSQPRGQGAGTQYF. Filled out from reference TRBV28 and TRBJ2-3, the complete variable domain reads DVKVTQSSRYLVKRTGEKVFLECVQDMDHENMFWYRQDPGLGLRLIYFSYDVKMKEKGDIPEGYSVSREKKERFSLILESASTNQTSMYLCASSQPRGQGAGTQYFGPGTRLTVL.

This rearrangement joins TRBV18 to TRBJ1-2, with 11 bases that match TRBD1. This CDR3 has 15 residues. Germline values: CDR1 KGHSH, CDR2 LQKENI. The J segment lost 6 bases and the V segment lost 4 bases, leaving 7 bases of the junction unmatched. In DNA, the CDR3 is TGTGCCAGCTCACTTGGACAGGGGGCAGGTGATGGCTACACCTTC. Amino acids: CASSLGQGAGDGYTF.

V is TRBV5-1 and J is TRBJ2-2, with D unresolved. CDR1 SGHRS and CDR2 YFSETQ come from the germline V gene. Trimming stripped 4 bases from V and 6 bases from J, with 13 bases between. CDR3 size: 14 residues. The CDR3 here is CASSLDGFPGELFF. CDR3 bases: TGCGCCAGCAGCCTGGACGGGTTCCCCGGGGAGCTGTTTTTT.

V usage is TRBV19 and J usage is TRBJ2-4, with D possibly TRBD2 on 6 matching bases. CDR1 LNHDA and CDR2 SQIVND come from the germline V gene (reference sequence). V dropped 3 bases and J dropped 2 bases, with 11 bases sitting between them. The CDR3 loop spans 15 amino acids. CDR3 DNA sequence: TGTGCCAGTAGTATGACGGGAGTGACCAAAAACATTCAGTACTTC. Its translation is CASSMTGVTKNIQYF.

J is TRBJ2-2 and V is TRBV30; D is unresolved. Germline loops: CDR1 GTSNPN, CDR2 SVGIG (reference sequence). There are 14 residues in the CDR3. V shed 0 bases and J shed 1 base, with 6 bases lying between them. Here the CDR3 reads CAWSVAVNTGELFF. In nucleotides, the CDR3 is TGTGCCTGGAGTGTGGCAGTGAACACCGGGGAGCTGTTTTTT. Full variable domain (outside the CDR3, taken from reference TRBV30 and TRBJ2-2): SQTIHQWPATLVQPVGSPLSLECTVEGTSNPNLYWYRQAAGRGLQLLFYSVGIGQISSEVPQNLSASRPQDRQFILSSKKLLLSDSGFYLCAWSVAVNTGELFFGEGSRLTVL.

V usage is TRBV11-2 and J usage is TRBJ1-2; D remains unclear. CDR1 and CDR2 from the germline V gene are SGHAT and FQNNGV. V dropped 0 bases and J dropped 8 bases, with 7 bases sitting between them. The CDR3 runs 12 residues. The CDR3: CASSLDVSGYTF. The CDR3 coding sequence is TGTGCCAGCAGCTTAGACGTCTCGGGCTACACCTTC.

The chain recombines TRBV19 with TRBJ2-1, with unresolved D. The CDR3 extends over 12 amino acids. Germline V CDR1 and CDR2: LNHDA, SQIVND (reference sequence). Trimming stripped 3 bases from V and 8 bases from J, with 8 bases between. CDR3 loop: CASSISEYEQFF. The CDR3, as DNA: TGTGCCAGTAGTATTAGTGAGTATGAGCAGTTCTTC.

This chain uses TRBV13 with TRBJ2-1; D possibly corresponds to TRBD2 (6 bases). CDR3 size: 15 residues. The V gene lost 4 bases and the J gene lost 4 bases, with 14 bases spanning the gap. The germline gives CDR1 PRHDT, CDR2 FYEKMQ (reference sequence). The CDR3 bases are TGTGCCAGCAGCTCCCTCGCTAGCGTATACAATGAGCAGTTCTTC. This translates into CASSSLASVYNEQFF.

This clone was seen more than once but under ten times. The CDR3 sequence: CASSQDSEGRGNTIYF. In nucleotides, the CDR3 is TGTGCCAGCAGCCAAGATAGCGAAGGGAGGGGAAACACCATATATTTT. This chain links TRBV4-2 with TRBJ1-3, with unresolved D. V lost 0 bases, J lost 4 bases, and 13 bases lay in between. The length of the CDR3 is 16 residues. In germline, CDR1 is LGHNA, CDR2 YNFKEQ.

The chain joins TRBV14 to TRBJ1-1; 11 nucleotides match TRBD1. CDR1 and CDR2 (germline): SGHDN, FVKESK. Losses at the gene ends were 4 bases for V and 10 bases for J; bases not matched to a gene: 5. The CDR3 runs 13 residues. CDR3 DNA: TGTGCCAGCAGCCCTGGACAGGGGGCATTAGCTTTCTTT. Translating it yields CASSPGQGALAFF.

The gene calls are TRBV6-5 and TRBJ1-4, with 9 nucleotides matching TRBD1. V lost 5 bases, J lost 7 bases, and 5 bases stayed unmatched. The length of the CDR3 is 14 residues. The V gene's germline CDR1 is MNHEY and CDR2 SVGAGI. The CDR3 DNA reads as TGTGCCAGCAGTGGGACAGGGAGAAGTGAAAAACTGTTTTTT. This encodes CASSGTGRSEKLFF.

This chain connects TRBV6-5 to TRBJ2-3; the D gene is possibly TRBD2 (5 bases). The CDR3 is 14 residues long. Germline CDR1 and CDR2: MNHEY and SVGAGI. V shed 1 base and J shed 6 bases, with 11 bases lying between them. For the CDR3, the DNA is TGTGCCAGCAGTTACTTCGGGGTTATGGATACGCAGTATTTT. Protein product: CASSYFGVMDTQYF.

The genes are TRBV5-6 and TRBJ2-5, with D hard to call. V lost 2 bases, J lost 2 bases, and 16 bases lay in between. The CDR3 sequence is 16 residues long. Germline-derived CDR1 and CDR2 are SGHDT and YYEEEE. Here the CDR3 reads CASSFASGPAQETQYF. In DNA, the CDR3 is TGTGCCAGCAGCTTTGCCTCGGGTCCAGCACAAGAGACCCAGTACTTC.

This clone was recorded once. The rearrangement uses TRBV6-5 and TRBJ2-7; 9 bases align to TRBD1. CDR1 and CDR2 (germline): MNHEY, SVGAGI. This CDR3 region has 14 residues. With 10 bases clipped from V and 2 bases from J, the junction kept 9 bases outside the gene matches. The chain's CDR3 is CATFRTGATYEQYF. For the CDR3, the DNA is TGTGCCACGTTTCGGACAGGGGCGACCTACGAGCAGTACTTC.

This chain's CDR3 is CASSFVVGDTDEQYF. The CDR3 nucleotides read TGTGCCAGCAGTTTTGTTGTGGGGGACACCGACGAGCAGTACTTC. The chain is built from TRBV28 and TRBJ2-7, with D possibly being TRBD1 (6 bases). CDR1 is MDHEN, CDR2 SYDVKM, per germline. The CDR3 sequence is 15 residues long. Trimming left V 3 bases short and J 5 bases short, with 17 bases between.

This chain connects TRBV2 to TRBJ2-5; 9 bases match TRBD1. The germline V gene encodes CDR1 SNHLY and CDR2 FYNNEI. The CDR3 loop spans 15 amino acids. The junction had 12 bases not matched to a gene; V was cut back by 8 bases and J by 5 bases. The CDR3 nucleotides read TGTGCCAGCGCCGCCGGGACAGGGTTTCGGGAGACCCAGTACTTC. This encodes CASAAGTGFRETQYF.

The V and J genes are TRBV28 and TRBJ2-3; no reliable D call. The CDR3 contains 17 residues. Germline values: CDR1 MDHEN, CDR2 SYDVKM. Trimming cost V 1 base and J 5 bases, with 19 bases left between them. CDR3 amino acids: CASSLYGSARLRDTQYF. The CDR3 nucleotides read TGTGCCAGCAGTTTATATGGGTCGGCTAGGTTGAGAGATACGCAGTATTTT.

This chain's CDR3 is CATSALAGVVDTQYF. CDR3 nucleotides: TGTGCCACCAGCGCACTAGCGGGAGTAGTAGATACGCAGTATTTT. The chain joins TRBV15 to TRBJ2-3; 11 bases are shared with TRBD2. This CDR3 region has 15 residues. V was clipped by 5 bases and J by 5 bases; unmatched bases: 6. The germline V gene encodes CDR1 LNHNV and CDR2 YYDKDF (reference sequence).

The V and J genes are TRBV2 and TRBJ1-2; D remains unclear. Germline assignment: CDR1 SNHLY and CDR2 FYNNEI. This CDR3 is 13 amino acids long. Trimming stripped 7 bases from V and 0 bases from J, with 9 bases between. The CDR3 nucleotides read TGTGCCAGCAAAGGAGAAGCTAACTATGGCTACACCTTC. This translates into CASKGEANYGYTF.

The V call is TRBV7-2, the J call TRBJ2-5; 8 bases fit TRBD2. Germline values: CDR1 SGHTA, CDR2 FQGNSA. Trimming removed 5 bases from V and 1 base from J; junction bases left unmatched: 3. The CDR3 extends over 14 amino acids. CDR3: CASSETSVQETQYF. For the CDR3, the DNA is TGTGCCAGCAGCGAGACTAGCGTCCAAGAGACCCAGTACTTC.

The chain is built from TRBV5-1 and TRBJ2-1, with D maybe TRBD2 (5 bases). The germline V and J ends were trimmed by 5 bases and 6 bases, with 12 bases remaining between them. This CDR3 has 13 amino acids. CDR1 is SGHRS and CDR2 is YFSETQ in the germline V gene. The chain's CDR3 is CASSSGLSNEQFF. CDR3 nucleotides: TGCGCCAGCAGTTCTGGACTCAGCAATGAGCAGTTCTTC.

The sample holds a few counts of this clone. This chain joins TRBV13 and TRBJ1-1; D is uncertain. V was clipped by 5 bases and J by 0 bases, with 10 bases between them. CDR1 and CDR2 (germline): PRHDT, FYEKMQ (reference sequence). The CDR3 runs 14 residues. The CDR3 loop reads CASSGQTLNTEAFF. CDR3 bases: TGTGCCAGCAGCGGGCAGACGTTGAACACTGAAGCTTTCTTT. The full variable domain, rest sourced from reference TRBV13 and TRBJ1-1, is AAGVIQSPRHLIKEKRETATLKCYPIPRHDTVYWYQQGPGQDPQFLISFYEKMQSDKGSIPDRFSAQQFSDYHSELNMSSLELGDSALYFCASSGQTLNTEAFFGQGTRLTVV.

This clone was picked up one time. In DNA, the CDR3 is TGTGCCAGCGCAGCAGAAGGGGCCTCGCGCGAGCAGTTCTTC. This translates into CASAAEGASREQFF. This chain uses TRBV5-5 with TRBJ2-1; a weak D match, TRBD1 (5 bases). CDR1 is SGHKS and CDR2 is YYEKEE in the germline V gene (reference sequence). CDR3 length equals 14 residues. The V end was cut by 7 bases, the J end by 10 bases, with 21 bases between.

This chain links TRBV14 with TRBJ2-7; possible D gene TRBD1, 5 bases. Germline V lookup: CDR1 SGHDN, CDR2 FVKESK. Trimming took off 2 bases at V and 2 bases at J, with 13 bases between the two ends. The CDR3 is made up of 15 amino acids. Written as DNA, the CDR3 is TGTGCCAGCAGCCAAAGGGGTTTAAGGACCTACGAGCAGTACTTC. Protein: CASSQRGLRTYEQYF.

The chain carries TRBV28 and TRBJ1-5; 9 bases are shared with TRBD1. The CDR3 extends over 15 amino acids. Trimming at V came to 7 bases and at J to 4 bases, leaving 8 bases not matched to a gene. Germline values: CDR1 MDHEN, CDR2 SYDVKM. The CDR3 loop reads CASNTGGAGNQPQHF. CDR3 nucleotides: TGTGCCAGCAACACAGGGGGCGCGGGGAATCAGCCCCAGCATTTT.

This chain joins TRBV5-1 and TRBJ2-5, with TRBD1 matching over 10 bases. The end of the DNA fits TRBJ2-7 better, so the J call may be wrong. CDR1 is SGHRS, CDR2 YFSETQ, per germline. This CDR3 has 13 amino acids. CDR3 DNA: TGCGCCAGCACCAGGACAGGGGGCTACGAGCAGTACTTC. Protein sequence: CASTRTGGYEQYF.

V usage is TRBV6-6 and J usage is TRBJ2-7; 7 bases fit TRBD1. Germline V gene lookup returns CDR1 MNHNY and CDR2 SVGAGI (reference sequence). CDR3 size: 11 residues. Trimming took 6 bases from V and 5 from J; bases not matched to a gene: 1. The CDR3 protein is CASSTGDEQYF. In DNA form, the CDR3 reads TGTGCCAGCAGCACAGGGGACGAGCAGTACTTC.

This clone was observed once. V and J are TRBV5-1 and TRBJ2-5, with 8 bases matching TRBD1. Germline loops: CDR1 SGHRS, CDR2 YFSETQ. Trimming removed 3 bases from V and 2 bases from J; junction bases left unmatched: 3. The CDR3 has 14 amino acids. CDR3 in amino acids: CASSWGTGQETQYF. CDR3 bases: TGCGCCAGCAGCTGGGGGACAGGACAAGAGACCCAGTACTTC.

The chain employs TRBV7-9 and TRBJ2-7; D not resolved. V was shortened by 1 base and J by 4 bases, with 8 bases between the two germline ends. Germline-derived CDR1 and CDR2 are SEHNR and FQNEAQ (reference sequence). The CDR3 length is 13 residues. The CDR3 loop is CASSLGGPYEQYF. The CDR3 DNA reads TGTGCCAGCAGCTTAGGAGGCCCTTACGAGCAGTACTTC.

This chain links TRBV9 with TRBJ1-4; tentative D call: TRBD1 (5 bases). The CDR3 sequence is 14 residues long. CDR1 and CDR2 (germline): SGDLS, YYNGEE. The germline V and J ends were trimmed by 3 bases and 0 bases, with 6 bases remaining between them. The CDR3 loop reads CASSGGATNEKLFF. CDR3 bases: TGTGCCAGCAGCGGGGGGGCAACTAATGAAAAACTGTTTTTT.